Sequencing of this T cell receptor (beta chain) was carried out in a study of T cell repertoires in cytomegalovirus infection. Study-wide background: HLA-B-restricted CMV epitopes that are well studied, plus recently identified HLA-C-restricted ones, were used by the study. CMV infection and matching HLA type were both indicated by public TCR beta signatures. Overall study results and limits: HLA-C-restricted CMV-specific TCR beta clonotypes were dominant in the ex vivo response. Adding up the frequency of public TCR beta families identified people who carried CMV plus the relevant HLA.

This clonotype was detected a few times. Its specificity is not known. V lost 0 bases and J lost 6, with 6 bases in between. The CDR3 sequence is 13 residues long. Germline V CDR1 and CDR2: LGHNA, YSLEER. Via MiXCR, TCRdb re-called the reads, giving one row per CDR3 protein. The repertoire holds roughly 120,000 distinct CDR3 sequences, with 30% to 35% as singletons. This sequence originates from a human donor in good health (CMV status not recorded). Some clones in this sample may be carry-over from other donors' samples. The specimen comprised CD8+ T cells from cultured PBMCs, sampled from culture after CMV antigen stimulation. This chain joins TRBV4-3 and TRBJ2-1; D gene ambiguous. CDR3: CASSQDRLNEQFF. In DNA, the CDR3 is TGCGCCAGCAGCCAAGATAGGCTCAATGAGCAGTTCTTC.